The entry below gives a single TCR beta chain sequence along with its context. RNA in amounts of 0.5 to 1 ug was reverse transcribed with random hexamers. With immunoSEQ multiplex PCR, TCR beta CDR3 was amplified across 54 Vbeta and 13 Jbeta. TCRdb processed the immunoSEQ multiplex PCR reads anew with MiXCR; each CDR3 protein has one entry. The repertoire has some 190,000 distinct CDR3 sequences, 85% to 95% of them found once; the top ten carry approximately 0.1%. The record originates from a study of CD8 T cells in Susac syndrome. The authors sequenced TCR beta from blood CD8+ and CD4+ T cells. Negative isolation yielded the CD8+ and CD4+ T cells, while FACS enriched the TEMRA cells. V was clipped by 0 bases and J by 11 bases, with 8 bases between them. Germline-derived CDR1 and CDR2 are LGHNA and YSLEER. The CDR3 is 13 residues long.

This receptor was taken from a human donor in good health. The V and J genes are TRBV4-3 and TRBJ1-6; D ambiguous. The sample taken for sequencing was CD4+ T cells from PBMCs. DNA of the CDR3: TGCGCCAGCAGCCAAGAGATCACCCCACCCCTCCACTTT. The encoded protein is CASSQEITPPLHF.